This passage covers 3 T cell receptor beta chains from one sample sequenced in a study of long-term antiretroviral therapy in people with HIV. At the survey level, the v3.0 immunoSEQ assay was run. Method: immunoSEQ multiplex PCR; TCRdb's copy keeps in-frame clones and lacks some. Among tens of thousands of clones listed, roughly four fifths were seen once. This material consisted of unsorted PBMCs, taken 0.4 years after starting antiretroviral therapy. The receptors shown here come from a man aged 50-60 years with HIV.

The genes are TRBV5-6 and TRBJ1-6; D remains unclear. Trimming stripped 0 bases from V and 6 bases from J, with 13 bases between. This CDR3 comprises 16 residues. Germline CDR1 reads SGHDT; CDR2 reads YYEEEE. DNA of the CDR3: TGTGCCAGCAGCTTGGAGGCAGGAGTCTCTAATTCACCCCTCCACTTT. It specifies CASSLEAGVSNSPLHF.

The chain joins TRBV15 to TRBJ1-4, with D perhaps matching TRBD1 (6 bases). This CDR3 comprises 18 residues. V was clipped by 1 base and J by 7 bases, with 22 bases between them. Per the germline V gene, CDR1 is LNHNV and CDR2 is YYDKDF (reference sequence). The CDR3 DNA reads as TGTGCCACCAGCAGAGGAGGAGGGGGAGGGGCAGTAGGTGAAAAACTGTTTTTT. Its protein is CATSRGGGGGAVGEKLFF.

The chain recombines TRBV7-9 with TRBJ2-7, with TRBD1 matching 8 bases. V shed 5 bases, J shed 4 bases, and the junction held 4 bases outside the gene matches. The germline gives CDR1 SEHNR, CDR2 FQNEAQ (reference sequence). This CDR3 comprises 13 residues. The CDR3 is CASSRDRLYEQYF. The DNA of the CDR3 is TGTGCCAGCAGCCGGGACAGGCTTTACGAGCAGTACTTC.